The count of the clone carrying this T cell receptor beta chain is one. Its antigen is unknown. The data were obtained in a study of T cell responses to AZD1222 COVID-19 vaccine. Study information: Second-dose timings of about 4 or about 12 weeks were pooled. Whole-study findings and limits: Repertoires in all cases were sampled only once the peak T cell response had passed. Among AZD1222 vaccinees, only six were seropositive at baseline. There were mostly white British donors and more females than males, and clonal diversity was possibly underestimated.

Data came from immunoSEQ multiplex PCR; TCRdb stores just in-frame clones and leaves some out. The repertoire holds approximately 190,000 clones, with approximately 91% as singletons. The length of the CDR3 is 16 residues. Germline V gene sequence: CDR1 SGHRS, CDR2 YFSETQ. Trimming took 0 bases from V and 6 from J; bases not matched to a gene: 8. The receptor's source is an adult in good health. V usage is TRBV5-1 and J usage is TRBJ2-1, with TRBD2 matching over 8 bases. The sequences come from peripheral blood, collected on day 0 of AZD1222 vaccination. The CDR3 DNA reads TGCGCCAGCAGCTTGGTTGTTAGCGGGGCCCCCAATGAGCAGTTCTTC. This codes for CASSLVVSGAPNEQFF.